This T cell receptor beta chain was profiled in a study of naive CD8 T cells in extremely preterm neonates. Study-level points and caveats: Preterm CDR3s were shorter than older groups', with fewer N additions and less trimming.

CDR3 length equals 14 residues. CDR1 is MNHEY and CDR2 is SMNVEV in the germline V gene (reference sequence). J lost 6 bases, V lost 4 bases, and 1 base had no gene match. Elective cesarean births at roughly 35-41 weeks, without labor or membrane rupture, supplied the cord blood. Pregnancies with fetal demise were excluded. Sorting kept Annexin V-negative CD3+CD8+CD45RA+CCR7+ naive T cells. Clones were read by immunoSEQ multiplex PCR, and TCRdb kept only the in-frame ones, dropping some. The data show approximately 7,500 clones, with 95% to 98% seen just once and approximately 0.4% held by the top ten. As to this clone: Its antigen is unidentified.

The rearrangement uses TRBV27 and TRBJ1-6; TRBD1 matches 9 bases. This clonotype was sampled from a newborn in good health. Sequenced material: naive CD8+ T cells from cord blood. Here the CDR3 DNA reads TGTGCCAGCAGTTCACAGGGGGCTAATTCACCCCTCCACTTT. Its translation is CASSSQGANSPLHF.